This is a list of T cell receptor beta chains from one sample in a study of shared clonotypes between healthy human individuals. Method: immunoSEQ multiplex PCR; TCRdb's copy keeps in-frame clones and lacks some. The table has approximately 2.1 million clones, 90% to 95% seen once. Sequenced sample: naive CD4+ T cells from PBMCs. These receptors were obtained from a man aged 18 to 30 in good health. Some clones in this sample may be carry-over from other donors' samples. Both conserved end residues are part of each CDR3.

j_gene,v_gene,CDR3aa
TRBJ2-5,TRBV7-3,CASSPAGVYQETQYF
TRBJ2-5,TRBV2,CASSVRQGAGETQYF
TRBJ2-6,TRBV19,CASSILRGRGGNVLTF
TRBJ1-1,TRBV6-6,CASKEGNTEAFF
TRBJ2-1,TRBV19,CASSSWGLAGYNEQFF
TRBJ1-4,TRBV28,CASSPTDGGEKLFF
TRBJ1-1,TRBV7-8,CASSPRADTEAFF
TRBJ2-7,TRBV4-1,CASSRLTGGVNEQYF
TRBJ2-7,TRBV9,CASSASSGSDEQYF
TRBJ2-2,TRBV11-3,CASSLGILAGGPPDTGELFF
TRBJ2-1,TRBV9,CASSVGSGRGNEQFF
TRBJ2-7,TRBV7-2,CASSLSLAGDFYEQYF
TRBJ2-7,TRBV5-4,CAVGSEQYF
TRBJ2-2,TRBV5-1,CASSFEGSTGELFF
TRBJ1-5,TRBV27,CASSFTENQPQHF
TRBJ2-1,TRBV5-4,CASSPGAEQFF
TRBJ1-5,TRBV6-1,CASSGKDSSNQPQHF
TRBJ1-1,TRBV2,CASTYRGQNTEAFF
TRBJ1-1,TRBV19,CASRLDTEAFF
TRBJ1-4,TRBV4-1,CASSRQQAGTGHEKLFF
TRBJ2-1,TRBV19,CASSKMYNEQFF
TRBJ1-5,TRBV28,CASSLSAYYSNQPQHF
TRBJ2-6,TRBV5-4,CASSFGAGAGANVLTF
TRBJ2-3,TRBV30,CAWSWASATDTQYF
TRBJ2-2,TRBV11-2,CASSSEGLAGELFF
NA,TRBV7-9,CASSLPGVSGGYEQYF
TRBJ1-4,TRBV6-1,CASEGQANEKLFF
TRBJ2-5,TRBV7-2,CASSFRQAQMTQYF
TRBJ1-3,TRBV6-1,CASSEEGFSGNTIYF
TRBJ2-1,TRBV6-1,CASSEYGLAGDHNEQFF
TRBJ1-1,TRBV4-2,CASSQVAGGNTEAFF
TRBJ2-6,TRBV19,CASMGVFPGQDNLFGANVLTF
TRBJ2-1,TRBV27,CASRLYNEQFF
TRBJ1-2,TRBV29-1,CSVEPGTSRTGGYTF
TRBJ1-5,TRBV7-2,CASSYGMSSNQPQHF
TRBJ2-7,TRBV6-5,CASSYSAASSYEQYF
TRBJ2-1,TRBV6-6,CASSSGPRDEQFF
TRBJ2-2,TRBV5-1,CASSLDGSRDTGELFF
TRBJ2-3,TRBV25-1,CASSNPRAYTDTQYF
TRBJ2-3,TRBV28,CASSTSGLGSTDTQYF
TRBJ2-3,TRBV7-2,CASSLRRNPVHTQYF
TRBJ2-7,TRBV2,CASTSDLSYEQYF
TRBJ1-6,TRBV28,CASSLLGTSNSPLHF
TRBJ2-1,TRBV18,CASSPPEAGPYNEQFF
TRBJ1-4,TRBV6-5,CASSSLRGSNEKLFF